Listed here are 28 T cell receptor beta chains from one sample, sequenced in a study of T cells in Graves' hyperthyroidism and ophthalmopathy. Using RNA transcripts as the source, TCR beta CDR3 regions were amplified. The HTBI primer set drove a first-round RT-PCR of the TCR CDR3. TCRdb reanalysed the multiplex PCR reads using MiXCR and keeps one entry per CDR3 protein. There are hundreds of thousands of distinct CDR3 sequences in the sample; around 20% occur only once, and about 34% lies in the top ten. Sequenced sample: blood. The source of these receptors is a man aged 25 to 40 with Graves' ophthalmopathy.

This clonotype was recorded a few times. The chain combines TRBV5-6 with TRBJ2-7; D uncertain. The V gene lost 4 bases and the J gene lost 5 bases, with 13 bases spanning the gap. Germline CDR1 SGHDT, CDR2 YYEEEE. This CDR3 contains 13 residues. The CDR3 DNA follows: TGTGCCAGCAGCCGAGAAGAGGCCCACGAGCAGTACTTC. Translating gives CASSREEAHEQYF. Full variable domain (rest looked up from reference TRBV5-6 and TRBJ2-7): DAGVTQSPTHLIKTRGQQVTLRCSPKSGHDTVSWYQQALGQGPQFIFQYYEEEERQRGNFPDRFSGHQFPNYSSELNVNALLLGDSALYLCASSREEAHEQYFGPGTRLTVT.

This clonotype was picked up a small number of times. The rearrangement links TRBV5-1 to TRBJ2-5; TRBD1 matches at 9 bases. The junction had 4 bases not matched to a gene; V was cut back by 5 bases and J by 5 bases. This CDR3 contains 13 residues. In germline, CDR1 is SGHRS, CDR2 YFSETQ. The CDR3 nucleotides are TGCGCCAGCAGAGGGACAGGGATGGAGACCCAGTACTTC. This encodes CASRGTGMETQYF. Combining the CDR3 with reference TRBV5-1 and TRBJ2-5 gives the whole variable domain KAGVTQTPRYLIKTRGQQVTLSCSPISGHRSVSWYQQTPGQGLQFLFEYFSETQRNKGNFPGRFSGRQFSNSRSEMNVSTLELGDSALYLCASRGTGMETQYFGPGTRLLVL.

This clonotype was counted only a few times. The rearrangement joins TRBV6-1 to TRBJ2-6; possibly TRBD1 for D (6 bases). CDR1 MNHNS and CDR2 SASEGT come from the germline V gene. Between the trimmed V and J ends, which lost 2 bases and 4 bases, there was a span of 12 bases. This CDR3 spans 16 amino acids. The chain's CDR3 is CASSESPGVGANVLTF. The CDR3 coding sequence is TGTGCCAGCAGTGAAAGTCCAGGGGTCGGGGCCAACGTCCTGACTTTC.

The chain has TRBV10-3 and TRBJ2-1; 13 bases line up with TRBD2. V shed 4 bases, J shed 2 bases, and the junction held 2 bases outside the gene matches. Germline loops: CDR1 ENHRY, CDR2 SYGVKD. The CDR3 runs to 16 residues. CDR3 amino acids: CAISVTSGRAYNEQFF. The CDR3 DNA reads as TGTGCCATCAGTGTCACTAGCGGGAGGGCCTACAATGAGCAGTTCTTC.

This rearrangement joins TRBV9 to TRBJ2-3; TRBD1 or TRBD2 may be the D gene (5 bases each). V lost 2 bases, J lost 2 bases, and 15 bases lay in between. Germline-derived CDR1 and CDR2 are SGDLS and YYNGEE. The CDR3 covers 16 residues. The CDR3 bases are TGTGCCAGCAGCGTGTTGGGGGTTCCATCCACAGATACGCAGTATTTT. Its translation is CASSVLGVPSTDTQYF.

This clonotype was found many times. The rearrangement joins TRBV6-2 or TRBV6-3 to TRBJ2-1; 12 bases are a match to TRBD2. With V trimmed by 6 bases and J by 5 bases, 11 bases remained unmatched. Germline V gene sequence: CDR1 MNHEY, CDR2 SVGEGT. CDR3 length: 17 amino acids. This CDR3 reads CASSSPPRLAGDNEQFF. DNA of the CDR3: TGTGCCAGCAGCTCCCCACCACGACTAGCGGGGGACAATGAGCAGTTCTTC.

In this sample, this clonotype turned up a few times. The CDR3 DNA reads as TGTGCCATCAGTTCAGGGGGAGGGTACGAGCAGTACTTC. It yields the protein CAISSGGGYEQYF. This rearrangement joins TRBV10-3 to TRBJ2-7; perhaps D is TRBD1 or TRBD2 (7 bases each). With 5 bases removed from V and 4 bases from J, the gap between germline ends came to 12 bases. There are 13 residues in the CDR3. Germline CDR1 is ENHRY and CDR2 is SYGVKD.

The J gene is TRBJ2-7, the V gene TRBV19; either TRBD1 or TRBD2 may fit D (6 bases each). This CDR3 is 13 amino acids long. Germline CDR1 is LNHDA and CDR2 is SQIVND (reference sequence). V was clipped by 2 bases and J by 6 bases, with 11 bases between them. CDR3 sequence (DNA): TGTGCCAGTAGTATATCGGGGGCTAGCGAGCAGTACTTC. Encoded protein: CASSISGASEQYF. Full variable domain (outside the CDR3, taken from reference TRBV19 and TRBJ2-7): DGGITQSPKYLFRKEGQNVTLSCEQNLNHDAMYWYRQDPGQGLRLIYYSQIVNDFQKGDIAEGYSVSREKKESFPLTVTSAQKNPTAFYLCASSISGASEQYFGPGTRLTVT.

This clonotype was counted between two and nine times. The chain has TRBV28 and TRBJ2-7, with TRBD1 as a possible D gene (5 bases). This CDR3 has 12 residues. V was shortened by 7 bases and J by 7 bases, with 14 bases between the two germline ends. CDR1 is MDHEN and CDR2 is SYDVKM in the germline V gene. The CDR3 region has the DNA TGTGCCAGCACCGACAGCCGAAGGGAGCAGTACTTC. Its translation is CASTDSRREQYF.

This clonotype was detected once. The chain uses TRBV5-1 and TRBJ2-5, with a possible D match to TRBD1 (5 bases). V lost 1 base, J lost 1 base, and 11 bases lay in between. This CDR3 contains 15 residues. Germline V gene data show CDR1 as SGHRS and CDR2 as YFSETQ. CDR3 region: CASSLRGHSQETQYF. CDR3 nucleotide sequence: TGCGCCAGCAGCTTGAGGGGCCACAGCCAAGAGACCCAGTACTTC.

A few counts support this clonotype. The rearrangement links TRBV7-3 to TRBJ2-2, with 11 bases fitting TRBD2. This CDR3 is 19 amino acids long. Germline assignment: CDR1 SGHTA and CDR2 FQGTGA. V gave up 2 bases and J gave up 5 bases; unmatched junction bases: 13. CDR3 protein: CASSLAGVGLAGGTGELFF. The CDR3 nucleotides are TGTGCCAGCAGCTTAGCAGGTGTTGGGCTAGCGGGAGGAACCGGGGAGCTGTTTTTT.

This clonotype was counted only a few times. The V and J genes are TRBV19 and TRBJ2-3; TRBD2 matches at 15 bases. J was trimmed by 3 bases and V by 6 bases; bases with no gene match: 7. Germline CDR1 is LNHDA and CDR2 is SQIVND (reference sequence). The CDR3 loop spans 17 amino acids. The CDR3 is CASSAGTSGRLTDTQYF. In DNA, the CDR3 is TGTGCCAGTAGCGCCGGGACTAGCGGGAGGTTGACAGATACGCAGTATTTT.

The V gene is TRBV5-1, the J gene TRBJ2-5; TRBD2 might be the D (6 bases). The V gene lost 4 bases and the J gene lost 5 bases, with 15 bases spanning the gap. The CDR3 contains 14 residues. Germline V gene lookup returns CDR1 SGHRS and CDR2 YFSETQ. Here the CDR3 reads CASSRGTSPETQYF. In DNA, the CDR3 is TGCGCCAGCAGCAGAGGGACTTCTCCCGAGACCCAGTACTTC.

V is TRBV5-1 and J is TRBJ1-1; D remains ambiguous. Trimming took 5 bases from V and 1 from J, leaving 9 bases between them. The CDR3 runs 13 residues. Germline CDR1 and CDR2: SGHRS and YFSETQ. The CDR3 nucleotides read TGCGCCAGCAGGGACCCTCCGAACACTGAAGCTTTCTTT. Translation gives CASRDPPNTEAFF.

This clonotype showed up just a few times. CDR3 sequence: CASSPVGGGKDEQYF. The DNA for the CDR3 is TGTGCCAGCTCACCAGTAGGGGGAGGTAAGGACGAGCAGTACTTC. The chain carries TRBV18 and TRBJ2-7; the D gene could be TRBD1 or TRBD2 (6 bases each). The V gene's germline CDR1 is KGHSH and CDR2 LQKENI. The CDR3 is 15 amino acids. Trimming cost V 2 bases and J 5 bases, with 16 bases left between them. Together with reference TRBV18 and TRBJ2-7, the CDR3 gives the full variable domain: NAGVMQNPRHLVRRRGQEARLRCSPMKGHSHVYWYRQLPEEGLKFMVYLQKENIIDESGMPKERFSAEFPKEGPSILRIQQVVRGDSAAYFCASSPVGGGKDEQYFGPGTRLTVT.

About this clonotype: The germline gene is not matched at one end of the junction; a read error may be the cause. The chain employs TRBV7-7 and TRBJ2-3; D could derive from TRBD1 or TRBD2 (5 bases each). The length of the CDR3 is 13 residues. Germline V CDR1 and CDR2: SSHAT, FNYEAQ (reference sequence). As DNA, the CDR3 is TGTGCTAGCAGCTTAGGGACCATAGATACGCAGTATTTT. Its protein is CASSLGTIDTQYF.

The V gene is TRBV5-1, the J gene TRBJ2-2; D is unresolved. The length of the CDR3 is 15 residues. Germline CDR1 reads SGHRS; CDR2 reads YFSETQ. Trimming stripped 4 bases from V and 4 bases from J, with 14 bases between. The CDR3: CASSRGLGSTGELFF. CDR3 nucleotide sequence: TGCGCCAGCAGCCGTGGGCTAGGCTCCACCGGGGAGCTGTTTTTT.

A word on this clonotype: A much larger clone differs from this one at a single base, so this may be a read error. The chain recombines TRBV30 with TRBJ2-1; D call uncertain. Looked up from germline, CDR1 is GTSNPN and CDR2 is SVGIG (reference sequence). The CDR3 spans 12 residues. DNA for the CDR3: TGTGCCTGGAGTAGGACCAACAATGAGCAGTCCTTC. It codes for CAWSRTNNEQSF.

This clonotype appeared many times. The gene calls are TRBV11-2 and TRBJ2-7, with a tentative D call TRBD2 (5 bases). Germline lookup yields CDR1 SGHAT and CDR2 FQNNGV. The CDR3 runs 15 residues. V was pared by 6 bases and J by 7 bases, with 22 bases between. This chain's CDR3 is CASSPLSDSRLEQYF. CDR3 coding DNA: TGTGCCAGCAGTCCCCTTTCGGACTCCAGGTTAGAGCAGTACTTC.

V and J are TRBV5-4 and TRBJ2-7; 10 bases line up with TRBD2. The V and J ends lost 0 bases and 4 bases, in that order; junction bases with no gene match: 10. CDR3 length: 17 amino acids. Germline V CDR1 and CDR2: SGHNT, YYREEE (reference sequence). Here the CDR3 DNA reads TGTGCCAGCAGCTTGGGGGCCCTAGCGGGAGAATATTACGAGCAGTACTTC. Residues: CASSLGALAGEYYEQYF.

In DNA, the CDR3 is TGCAGTGCTAGAGATCCAAGACTAGCGGTCTCCTACAATGAGCAGTTCTTC. Translating it yields CSARDPRLAVSYNEQFF. The V and J genes are TRBV20-1 and TRBJ2-1, with 9 bases aligning to TRBD2. V was clipped by 0 bases and J by 0 bases; unmatched bases: 6. The CDR3 runs to 17 residues. From germline, CDR1 is DFQATT and CDR2 SNEGSKA (reference sequence).

This clonotype was seen at least ten times. V and J are TRBV18 and TRBJ2-5, with D possibly TRBD1 on 6 matching bases. The V end was cut by 1 base, the J end by 2 bases, with 11 bases between. Germline CDR1 reads KGHSH; CDR2 reads LQKENI. The CDR3 is made up of 15 amino acids. Written as DNA, the CDR3 is TGTGCCAGCTCACCACTCTCGGACAGACAAGAGACCCAGTACTTC. This translates into CASSPLSDRQETQYF.

This clonotype was counted a few times. The chain combines TRBV27 with TRBJ2-1, with 12 bases identical to TRBD1. The ends lost 5 bases at V and 9 bases at J; junction bases unmatched: 11. The CDR3 consists of 16 residues. Germline-derived CDR1 and CDR2 are MNHEY and SMNVEV (reference sequence). The CDR3 spells CASSDRDRGLGSEQFF. CDR3 DNA sequence: TGTGCCAGCAGTGACCGGGACAGGGGGCTTGGGAGTGAGCAGTTCTTC.

The table lists this clonotype with a few counts. The rearrangement joins TRBV2 to TRBJ1-2, with D maybe TRBD1 (6 bases). Germline CDR1 reads SNHLY; CDR2 reads FYNNEI. The ends were cut back, 5 bases at V and 8 bases at J, with 24 bases in the middle. The CDR3 runs to 16 residues. The CDR3 loop reads CASSPLGSDSHRGYTF. The CDR3 DNA reads as TGTGCCAGCAGTCCCCTGGGTTCGGACAGCCATAGGGGCTACACCTTC.

This clonotype was found once. The chain uses TRBV3-1 and TRBJ1-2, with D unresolved. The CDR3 length is 15 residues. The V and J ends lost 2 bases and 6 bases respectively, with 16 bases between them. Germline V gene data show CDR1 as LGHDT and CDR2 as YNNKEL (reference sequence). CDR3 loop: CASSQPGSGGHGYTF. The CDR3 bases are TGTGCCAGCAGCCAACCGGGATCGGGCGGTCATGGCTACACCTTC. Full variable domain (remainder filled in from reference TRBV3-1 and TRBJ1-2): DTAVSQTPKYLVTQMGNDKSIKCEQNLGHDTMYWYKQDSKKFLKIMFSYNNKELIINETVPNRFSPKSPDKAHLNLHINSLELGDSAVYFCASSQPGSGGHGYTFGSGTRLTVV.

This clonotype was seen a few times. The genes are TRBV5-1 and TRBJ2-7; possibly TRBD1 for D (5 bases). The CDR3 is made up of 14 amino acids. V was pared by 0 bases and J by 5 bases, with 12 bases between. From germline, CDR1 is SGHRS and CDR2 YFSETQ. For the CDR3, the DNA is TGCGCCAGCAGCTTGGGGCAGGGCGAGAACGAGCAGTACTTC. Residues: CASSLGQGENEQYF.

This chain joins TRBV10-1 and TRBJ2-3, with D unclear. Germline CDR1 reads WNHNN; CDR2 reads SYGVQD (reference sequence). Trimming took off 2 bases at V and 1 base at J, with 7 bases between the two ends. The CDR3 length is 14 residues. The CDR3 DNA is TGCGCCAGCAGTGAGGTAGACGGCACAGATACGCAGTATTTT. It codes for CASSEVDGTDTQYF.

CDR3 coding DNA: TGTGCCAGCAGTTTATTCCCAGCCAAATCACACACAGATACGCAGTATTTT. Its protein is CASSLFPAKSHTDTQYF. The chain links TRBV27 to TRBJ2-3, with unresolved D. Germline V gene data show CDR1 as MNHEY and CDR2 as SMNVEV (reference sequence). V was trimmed by 1 base and J by 2 bases, leaving 16 bases between them. The CDR3 runs to 17 residues.